The rows below give T cell receptor beta chains drawn from one sample of a study of identical twins. TCRdb reprocessed the 5' RACE reads with MiXCR, giving one entry per CDR3 protein. The sample records hundreds of thousands of distinct CDR3 sequences, about 20% being singletons. A further study also used this sample, focusing on T cells expressing NK-cell markers.

Material: PBMCs. The receptors shown here come from a woman aged 18-30 years in good health. CDR3s include the opening cysteine and the closing phenylalanine or tryptophan. The D gene is left open where the match is weak. Only some rows state a clone size, as once, few, many or a class for expanded clones.

D gene: -
CDR3 length: 16
J gene: TRBJ2-7
clone size: many
V gene: TRBV4-3
CDR3 DNA: TGCGCCAGCAGCCAAGGCCATGTGAGCGGAGCCTACGAGCAGTACTTC
CDR3 protein: CASSQGHVSGAYEQYF

D gene: -
CDR3 length: 14
J gene: TRBJ2-7
clone size: many
V gene: TRBV5-5
CDR3 DNA: TGTGCCAGCAGCGTCCGGGACGGACCCTACGAGCAGTACTTC
CDR3 protein: CASSVRDGPYEQYF

D gene: TRBD2
CDR3 length: 17
J gene: TRBJ2-7
clone size: many
V gene: TRBV12-3/TRBV12-4
CDR3 DNA: TGTGCCAGCAGTTCCCCGACCGGGAGGACAAGCTCCTACGAGCAGTACTTC
CDR3 protein: CASSSPTGRTSSYEQYF

D gene: TRBD1
CDR3 length: 14
J gene: TRBJ2-1
clone size: many
V gene: TRBV6-4
CDR3 DNA: TGTGCCAGCAGTGACGGGACAGGGGGCAATGAGCAGTTCTTC
CDR3 protein: CASSDGTGGNEQFF

D gene: -
CDR3 length: 12
J gene: TRBJ2-5
clone size: few
V gene: TRBV20-1
CDR3 DNA: TGCAGTGCTCTGGGCTCAGCGGAGACCCAGTACTTC
CDR3 protein: CSALGSAETQYF

D gene: -
CDR3 length: 15
J gene: TRBJ1-1
clone size: many
V gene: TRBV6-1
CDR3 DNA: TGTGCCAGCAGAAAAACAGGGTCCCTGAGCACTGAAGCTTTCTTT
CDR3 protein: CASRKTGSLSTEAFF

D gene: -
CDR3 length: 16
J gene: TRBJ1-1
clone size: few
V gene: TRBV6-1
CDR3 DNA: TGTGCCAGCACCCGGGACCGGGACCTACTGAACACTGAAGCTTTCTTT
CDR3 protein: CASTRDRDLLNTEAFF

D gene: TRBD2
CDR3 length: 15
J gene: TRBJ2-5
clone size: few
V gene: TRBV12-3/TRBV12-4
CDR3 DNA: TGTGCCAGCAGGATGGCGGGGGGGGGACAAGAGACCCAGTACTTC
CDR3 protein: CASRMAGGGQETQYF

D gene: -
CDR3 length: 16
J gene: TRBJ2-1
clone size: once
V gene: TRBV25-1
CDR3 DNA: TGTGCCAGCAAGGGTGCAGGGATGACCGGGGTGGGTGAGCAGTTCTTC
CDR3 protein: CASKGAGMTGVGEQFF

D gene: TRBD1
CDR3 length: 19
J gene: TRBJ2-4
clone size: few
V gene: TRBV4-3
CDR3 DNA: TGCGCCAGCAGCCAAGAAGCCCTCCCCCACCAGGGGGTCAAAAACATTCAGTACTTC
CDR3 protein: CASSQEALPHQGVKNIQYF

D gene: -
CDR3 length: 16
J gene: TRBJ2-2
clone size: -
V gene: TRBV5-1
CDR3 DNA: TGCGCCAGCAGCGGCAGCAGACTGGCGAACACCGGGGAGCTGTTTTTT
CDR3 protein: CASSGSRLANTGELFF

D gene: TRBD2
CDR3 length: 14
J gene: TRBJ2-3
clone size: few
V gene: TRBV29-1
CDR3 DNA: TGCAGCGTTCTTCCTGCGGGAGGTGGAGATACGCAGTATTTT
CDR3 protein: CSVLPAGGGDTQYF

D gene: -
CDR3 length: 13
J gene: TRBJ2-3
clone size: -
V gene: TRBV30
CDR3 DNA: TGTGCCTGGATCAGGTGGGGGACAGATACGCAGTATTTT
CDR3 protein: CAWIRWGTDTQYF

D gene: -
CDR3 length: 15
J gene: TRBJ2-2
clone size: few
V gene: TRBV12-3/TRBV12-4
CDR3 DNA: TGTGCCAGCAGAGCGGGTGGGGCAGGGCTAGAGGAGCTGTTTTTT
CDR3 protein: CASRAGGAGLEELFF

D gene: -
CDR3 length: 15
J gene: TRBJ2-1
clone size: -
V gene: TRBV12-3/TRBV12-4
CDR3 DNA: TGTGCCAGCAGCCCAGGGGGGGTCTCCTACAATGAGCAGTTCTTC
CDR3 protein: CASSPGGVSYNEQFF

D gene: -
CDR3 length: 14
J gene: TRBJ2-1
clone size: -
V gene: TRBV7-9
CDR3 DNA: TGTGCCAGCAGCTTAGTTCCAGGCCACAATGAGCAGTTCTTC
CDR3 protein: CASSLVPGHNEQFF

D gene: -
CDR3 length: 15
J gene: TRBJ1-1
clone size: many
V gene: TRBV20-1
CDR3 DNA: TGCAGTGCTAGAGGTTCAGGCAGAAAGAACACTGAAGCTTTCTTT
CDR3 protein: CSARGSGRKNTEAFF

D gene: -
CDR3 length: 13
J gene: TRBJ1-1
clone size: -
V gene: TRBV6-6
CDR3 DNA: TGTGCCAGCACCATGGGGACTAACACTGAAGCTTTCTTT
CDR3 protein: CASTMGTNTEAFF

D gene: -
CDR3 length: 16
J gene: TRBJ2-5
clone size: once
V gene: TRBV5-1
CDR3 DNA: TGCGCCAGCAGCCCGGGTGAGGGGGGCCACCAAGAGACCCAGTACTTC
CDR3 protein: CASSPGEGGHQETQYF

D gene: TRBD1
CDR3 length: 18
J gene: TRBJ2-1
clone size: few
V gene: TRBV12-3/TRBV12-4
CDR3 DNA: TGTGCCAGCAGTCCAGACTTTTGGACAGGGGGAAGGGGCAATGAGCAGTTCTTC
CDR3 protein: CASSPDFWTGGRGNEQFF

D gene: TRBD2
CDR3 length: 16
J gene: TRBJ2-1
clone size: -
V gene: TRBV7-2
CDR3 DNA: TGTGCCAGCAGCACACGGACCCTAGCGGCGGGCGATGAGCAGTTCTTC
CDR3 protein: CASSTRTLAAGDEQFF

D gene: -
CDR3 length: 14
J gene: TRBJ1-5
clone size: many
V gene: TRBV5-1
CDR3 DNA: TGTGCCAGCAGCCTAACAGGGTCCAATCAGCCCCAGCATTTT
CDR3 protein: CASSLTGSNQPQHF

D gene: -
CDR3 length: 11
J gene: TRBJ1-2
clone size: -
V gene: TRBV3-1
CDR3 DNA: TGTGCCAGCAGCCAGTCGGGTCGCTACACCTTC
CDR3 protein: CASSQSGRYTF

D gene: -
CDR3 length: 14
J gene: TRBJ2-1
clone size: few
V gene: TRBV11-3
CDR3 DNA: TGTGCCAGCAGCCAAACGGGTATAGGCGCTGAGCAGTTCTTC
CDR3 protein: CASSQTGIGAEQFF

D gene: -
CDR3 length: 12
J gene: TRBJ2-7
clone size: -
V gene: TRBV29-1
CDR3 DNA: TGCAGCGTTGTAGGTCCTTCCTACGAGCAGTACTTC
CDR3 protein: CSVVGPSYEQYF

D gene: -
CDR3 length: 13
J gene: TRBJ2-7
clone size: -
V gene: TRBV20-1
CDR3 DNA: TGCAGTGCTAGGGAGAGGAGCGACTACGAGCAGTACTTC
CDR3 protein: CSARERSDYEQYF

D gene: TRBD1
CDR3 length: 13
J gene: TRBJ2-7
clone size: few
V gene: TRBV20-1
CDR3 DNA: TGCAGTGCTAGAGCCAGGGGGACCTACGAGCAGTACTTC
CDR3 protein: CSARARGTYEQYF

D gene: TRBD1
CDR3 length: 15
J gene: TRBJ1-2
clone size: -
V gene: TRBV20-1
CDR3 DNA: TGCAGTGCTAGAGATTCCGGGACAGCTTTATATGGCTACACCTTC
CDR3 protein: CSARDSGTALYGYTF

D gene: -
CDR3 length: 14
J gene: TRBJ2-1
clone size: -
V gene: TRBV12-3/TRBV12-4
CDR3 DNA: TGTGCCAGCACCGCAGCGGAATCAAGACGTGAGCAGTTCTTC
CDR3 protein: CASTAAESRREQFF

D gene: -
CDR3 length: 14
J gene: TRBJ1-1
clone size: few
V gene: TRBV12-3/TRBV12-4
CDR3 DNA: TGTGCCAGCAGCCTGATCGGGGCCGGGAATGAAGCTTTCTTT
CDR3 protein: CASSLIGAGNEAFF

D gene: TRBD1
CDR3 length: 15
J gene: TRBJ2-1
clone size: few
V gene: TRBV7-9
CDR3 DNA: TGTGCCGTAGATATGGGACAGGGGGCTTTTAATGAGCAGTTCTTC
CDR3 protein: CAVDMGQGAFNEQFF

D gene: TRBD2
CDR3 length: 16
J gene: TRBJ2-3
clone size: many
V gene: TRBV12-3/TRBV12-4
CDR3 DNA: TGTGCCAGCAGTTCCCTAGCGGGGGGGACCACAGATACGCAGTATTTT
CDR3 protein: CASSSLAGGTTDTQYF

D gene: -
CDR3 length: 13
J gene: TRBJ2-2
clone size: many
V gene: TRBV12-3/TRBV12-4
CDR3 DNA: TGTGCCAGCAGTTTCGGGTACACCGGGGAGCTGTTTTTT
CDR3 protein: CASSFGYTGELFF

D gene: -
CDR3 length: 13
J gene: TRBJ1-6
clone size: few
V gene: TRBV12-3/TRBV12-4
CDR3 DNA: TGTGCCAGCGGCCGGGCTAAAAATTCACCCCTCCACTTT
CDR3 protein: CASGRAKNSPLHF

D gene: TRBD2
CDR3 length: 16
J gene: TRBJ2-3
clone size: many
V gene: TRBV7-9
CDR3 DNA: TGTGCCAGCAGCCCGGGGACTAGCGGGGTCACAGATACGCAGTATTTT
CDR3 protein: CASSPGTSGVTDTQYF

D gene: -
CDR3 length: 15
J gene: TRBJ2-1
clone size: many
V gene: TRBV20-1
CDR3 DNA: TGCAGTGCTAGAGAGGGGCGCAGCTCCTACAATGAGCAGTTCTTC
CDR3 protein: CSAREGRSSYNEQFF

D gene: -
CDR3 length: 15
J gene: TRBJ1-5
clone size: few
V gene: TRBV7-2
CDR3 DNA: TGTGCCAGCAGCTTCGGTGCAGGGAGCAATCAGCCCCAGCATTTT
CDR3 protein: CASSFGAGSNQPQHF

D gene: -
CDR3 length: 13
J gene: TRBJ1-5
clone size: -
V gene: TRBV29-1
CDR3 DNA: TGCAGCGTTGAAAACAGGGTCTGGCAGCCCCAGCATTTT
CDR3 protein: CSVENRVWQPQHF

D gene: TRBD1
CDR3 length: 15
J gene: TRBJ2-2
clone size: -
V gene: TRBV20-1
CDR3 DNA: TGCAGTGCTACAAACAGGGGGCGGTACACCGGGGAGCTGTTTTTT
CDR3 protein: CSATNRGRYTGELFF